These 18 T cell receptor beta chains were sequenced from one sample in a study of T cell responses to AZD1222 COVID-19 vaccine. Using immunoSEQ multiplex PCR, the repertoire was profiled, and TCRdb retains in-frame clones only, with some absent. In the table there are some 100,000 clones, roughly 91% of which are singletons. The sequenced sample was peripheral blood, obtained 28 days after the second AZD1222 dose. Source of these receptors: an adult who received the AZD1222 COVID-19 vaccine.

A word on this clone: A junction end diverges from the germline sequence, so it may reflect a read error. The chain uses TRBV7-7 and TRBJ2-3; 9 bases line up with TRBD1. Germline loops: CDR1 SSHAT, CDR2 FNYEAQ (reference sequence). This CDR3 is 13 amino acids long. The CDR3 reads CASSWTGADTQYF. The CDR3 nucleotides read TGTGCTAGCAGCTGGACAGGGGCGGATACGCAGTATTTT.

The chain recombines TRBV6-5 with TRBJ2-1, with D perhaps being TRBD1 or TRBD2 (5 bases each). The CDR3 spans 15 residues. Germline CDR1 is MNHEY and CDR2 is SVGAGI. Trimming removed 5 bases at V and 7 bases at J, with 18 bases between. This CDR3 reads CASSPQGGFPNEQFF. DNA for the CDR3: TGTGCCAGCAGTCCCCAGGGCGGGTTCCCTAATGAGCAGTTCTTC.

The V gene is TRBV5-1, the J gene TRBJ1-2; possibly TRBD1 for D (5 bases). Germline CDR1 SGHRS, CDR2 YFSETQ. The CDR3 consists of 13 residues. Trimming took 0 bases from V and 4 from J, leaving 7 bases between them. CDR3 sequence: CASSLGGAYGYTF. CDR3 coding DNA: TGCGCCAGCAGCTTGGGAGGGGCCTATGGCTACACCTTC.

This clone showed up just once. This rearrangement joins TRBV19 to TRBJ2-5; D is unclear. This CDR3 has 15 residues. The germline gives CDR1 LNHDA, CDR2 SQIVND (reference sequence). Between the trimmed V and J ends, which lost 4 bases and 1 base, there was a span of 13 bases. The CDR3 sequence: CASSNQASVQETQYF. For the CDR3, the DNA is TGTGCCAGTAGTAATCAGGCCTCGGTCCAAGAGACCCAGTACTTC.

V is TRBV4-2 and J is TRBJ2-7; 8 positions match TRBD2. The V segment lost 0 bases and the J segment 3 bases; nucleotides outside the gene matches: 7. This CDR3 comprises 16 residues. Per the germline V gene, CDR1 is LGHNA and CDR2 is YNFKEQ. CDR3 nucleotides: TGTGCCAGCAGCCAAGATTCTAGCGGGCCTAGCTACGAGCAGTACTTC. It specifies CASSQDSSGPSYEQYF.

This clone has a single count. CDR3 in amino acids: CASSAQRNTEAFF. Here the CDR3 DNA reads TGTGCCAGCAGCGCGCAGAGGAACACTGAAGCTTTCTTT. This chain uses TRBV7-3 with TRBJ1-1; the D is unclear. V was clipped by 5 bases and J by 1 base, with 8 bases between them. The germline V gene encodes CDR1 SGHTA and CDR2 FQGTGA. The CDR3 runs 13 residues.

This clone was found once. The chain combines TRBV3-1 (or the pseudogene TRBV3-2) with TRBJ2-1; D gene uncertain. V lost 2 bases, J lost 3 bases, and 8 bases lay in between. The germline V gene has CDR1 LGHDT and CDR2 YNNKEL (reference sequence). This CDR3 has 14 residues. CDR3 coding DNA: TGTGCCAGCAGCCAACCCCCTCACTACAATGAGCAGTTCTTC. It encodes CASSQPPHYNEQFF.

J is TRBJ2-3 and V is TRBV6-5; no clear D gene. The CDR3 consists of 14 residues. V was clipped by 6 bases and J by 2 bases, with 12 bases between them. Germline V lookup: CDR1 MNHEY, CDR2 SVGAGI. The CDR3 nucleotides are TGTGCCAGCAGACAATCCCAGGCCACAGATACGCAGTATTTT. Protein: CASRQSQATDTQYF.

The V and J genes are TRBV30 and TRBJ1-2; D remains ambiguous. Germline V gene lookup returns CDR1 GTSNPN and CDR2 SVGIG (reference sequence). The CDR3 loop spans 13 amino acids. V lost 0 bases to trimming and J lost 7 bases, with 12 bases between them. This CDR3 reads CAWSVTSYSGYTF. CDR3 nucleotide sequence: TGTGCCTGGAGTGTTACGTCCTATAGTGGCTACACCTTC.

The genes are TRBV19 and TRBJ1-1, with TRBD1 as a possible D gene (5 bases). This CDR3 spans 13 amino acids. Germline V gene lookup returns CDR1 LNHDA and CDR2 SQIVND (reference sequence). V gave up 7 bases and J gave up 10 bases, with 19 bases separating them. The CDR3 region is CASTVTATSRAFF. In DNA form, the CDR3 reads TGTGCCAGTACCGTGACAGCGACCAGCAGAGCTTTCTTT.

The J gene is TRBJ1-6, the V gene TRBV6-5, with TRBD1 as a possible D gene (5 bases). V gave up 0 bases and J gave up 6 bases, with 12 bases separating them. CDR1 MNHEY and CDR2 SVGAGI come from the germline V gene. The CDR3 is 16 residues long. The CDR3 region has the DNA TGTGCCAGCAGTTACTCTCAAGGGGCCCCTAATTCACCCCTCCACTTT. Amino acid sequence: CASSYSQGAPNSPLHF.

The chain is built from TRBV19 and TRBJ2-7; 8 nucleotides align to TRBD2. There are 13 residues in the CDR3. The trim removed 6 bases at V and 7 bases at J, leaving 8 bases unmatched. Looked up from germline, CDR1 is LNHDA and CDR2 is SQIVND (reference sequence). The CDR3: CASSPAGEDEQYF. The CDR3 DNA sequence: TGTGCCAGTAGCCCAGCGGGAGAGGATGAGCAGTACTTC.

The chain is built from TRBV19 and TRBJ1-2; 8 bases are a match to TRBD1. This CDR3 has 15 residues. J was trimmed by 1 base and V by 8 bases; bases with no gene match: 9. Germline assignment: CDR1 LNHDA and CDR2 SQIVND (reference sequence). DNA of the CDR3: TGTGCCAGTGGAAAGGGACAGGAGATTAACTATGGCTACACCTTC. Translation gives CASGKGQEINYGYTF.

V is TRBV5-1 and J is TRBJ2-3; D perhaps matches TRBD2 (7 bases). Looked up from germline, CDR1 is SGHRS and CDR2 is YFSETQ. The CDR3 length is 17 residues. Trimming removed 0 bases at V and 0 bases at J, with 14 bases between. The CDR3 sequence: CASSLASGGGSTDTQYF. The DNA of the CDR3 is TGCGCCAGCAGCTTGGCCTCGGGGGGCGGCAGCACAGATACGCAGTATTTT.

This sequence joins TRBV20-1 and TRBJ1-2; 7 bases align to TRBD1. The CDR3 totals 11 residues. Germline CDR1 is DFQATT and CDR2 is SNEGSKA (reference sequence). V lost 5 bases to trimming and J lost 8 bases; unmatched junction nucleotides: 5. CDR3 region: CSALGGGGYTF. CDR3 nucleotides: TGCAGTGCTTTAGGGGGCGGCGGCTACACCTTC.

The rearrangement uses TRBV10-3 and TRBJ2-5, with TRBD2 matching 7 bases. The CDR3 has 14 residues. V lost 10 bases, J lost 1 base, and 9 bases stayed unmatched. Per germline, CDR1 ENHRY and CDR2 SYGVKD. CDR3 DNA sequence: TGTGCCAGCAACAGAGGCGGGGGCCAAGAGACCCAGTACTTC. It encodes CASNRGGGQETQYF.

The chain couples TRBV5-1 to TRBJ2-4; 9 positions match TRBD2. This CDR3 is built from 16 residues. The ends lost 4 bases at V and 6 bases at J; junction bases unmatched: 11. CDR1 is SGHRS, CDR2 YFSETQ, per germline. CDR3 DNA sequence: TGCGCCAGCAGCCACCTCAGCGGGAGGCGGGGAAACATTCAGTACTTC. Translation: CASSHLSGRRGNIQYF.

The rearrangement joins TRBV30 to TRBJ2-2, with 7 positions matching TRBD1. The germline gives CDR1 GTSNPN, CDR2 SVGIG (reference sequence). The ends lost 2 bases at V and 1 base at J; junction bases unmatched: 4. The CDR3 runs 15 residues. DNA for the CDR3: TGTGCCTGGAGTAGGCAGGGGGTGAACACCGGGGAGCTGTTTTTT. Protein: CAWSRQGVNTGELFF.